This entry describes one T cell receptor (beta chain). The target antigen is unknown. Primers included in the PCR were 60 Vbeta and 13 Jbeta primers. Per the original data handling: Around 80 million unique TCR beta chains, 9.5 million to 11 million of them shared, were counted by a later analysis. Produced via immunoSEQ multiplex PCR; TCRdb's table is partial and in-frame only. The V and J calls and clone size were taken over from that table, and D and trimming were inferred from the DNA. The sample holds 130,000 or so clones, roughly 77% seen once. Trimming took off 1 base at V and 0 bases at J, with 18 bases between the two ends. Germline V gene data show CDR1 as LNHNV and CDR2 as YYDKDF (reference sequence). The CDR3 loop spans 18 amino acids. The data were taken from a study of cytomegalovirus exposure and HLA in healthy donors. Background on the study: Early release data held tens of millions of unique TCRs from HLA-typed donors. Study-wide results and caveats: Overall, some 160 TCR beta chains were annotated as cytomegalovirus-associated. Later analysis showed TCR association rates varying by HLA locus, highest for DRB1 and lowest for HLA-C.

The sequencing input was PBMCs. V usage is TRBV15 and J usage is TRBJ2-5; D perhaps matches TRBD1 (6 bases). This clonotype was sampled from a man aged 30 to 45 in good health and CMV-seronegative. The CDR3 DNA reads as TGTGCCACCAGCAGAGGAGGATCCCAGGGGATTAACCAAGAGACCCAGTACTTC. This gives the protein CATSRGGSQGINQETQYF. The full variable domain, its missing parts supplied by reference TRBV15 and TRBJ2-5, is DAMVIQNPRYQVTQFGKPVTLSCSQTLNHNVMYWYQQKSSQAPKLLFHYYDKDFNNEADTPDNFQSRRPNTSFCFLDIRSPGLGDTAMYLCATSRGGSQGINQETQYFGPGTRLLVL.